These T cell receptor beta chains were read from a single sample in a study of blood T cell repertoires in COVID-19. The method was immunoSEQ multiplex PCR; TCRdb's version includes in-frame clones alone and lacks a portion of them. The top ten hold 20% to 25% of the sample, which has 150,000 to 200,000 clones, nearly 90% seen once. The sequencing input was peripheral blood. These receptors were taken from a man in his sixties with active or convalescent COVID-19. The CDR3 runs from the conserved cysteine through the conserved F or W. The D gene is left open where the match is weak. Size tells how often a clone was seen (once, few, many) or the class of an expanded clone, and some rows leave it out.

V gene	clone size	D gene	J gene	CDR3 protein	CDR3 DNA
TRBV2	once	NA	TRBJ1-5	CASSEYSGGQPQHF	TGTGCCAGCAGTGAGTACTCGGGAGGACAGCCCCAGCATTTT
TRBV6-6	NA	TRBD1	TRBJ1-1	CASSRQGPNTEAFF	TGTGCCAGCAGTCGACAGGGGCCGAACACTGAAGCTTTCTTT
TRBV3-1/TRBV3-2	NA	TRBD1	TRBJ1-1	CASSQADRATEAFF	TGTGCCAGCAGCCAGGCTGACAGGGCCACTGAAGCTTTCTTT
TRBV19	NA	NA	TRBJ2-7	CASSHRGGEQYF	TGTGCCAGTAGCCACAGGGGAGGCGAGCAGTACTTC
TRBV10-2	NA	TRBD1	TRBJ1-4	CASSGKGQPQVANEKLFF	TGCGCCAGCAGTGGGAAGGGACAGCCTCAGGTGGCTAATGAAAAACTGTTTTTT
TRBV5-4	NA	NA	TRBJ1-4	CASSFLPGATNEKLFF	TGTGCCAGCAGCTTTTTACCAGGGGCAACTAATGAAAAACTGTTTTTT
TRBV18	NA	TRBD1	TRBJ2-5	CASSPDRAYQETQYF	TGTGCCAGCTCGCCCGACAGGGCGTACCAAGAGACCCAGTACTTC
TRBV5-1	NA	TRBD1	TRBJ1-6	CASGQVLGSPLHF	TGCGCCAGCGGACAGGTATTAGGCTCACCCCTCCACTTT
TRBV3-1/TRBV3-2	NA	NA	TRBJ1-1	CASSHTVGNTEAFF	TGTGCCAGCAGCCATACCGTCGGGAACACTGAAGCTTTCTTT
TRBV7-7	NA	TRBD1	TRBJ2-2	CASSLGQGATGELFF	TGTGCCAGCAGCTTAGGACAGGGGGCAACCGGGGAGCTGTTTTTT
TRBV19	few	NA	TRBJ1-2	CASSIQGLYGYTF	TGTGCCAGTAGTATCCAGGGGCTCTATGGCTACACCTTC
TRBV12-5	NA	NA	TRBJ2-5	CASGLVLGRPQETQYF	TGTGCTAGTGGTTTGGTACTGGGCAGACCACAAGAGACCCAGTACTTC
TRBV7-3	NA	NA	TRBJ2-7	CASSLGPGPSEQYF	TGTGCCAGCAGCCTGGGGCCAGGGCCCAGCGAGCAGTACTTC
TRBV11-2	NA	TRBD2	TRBJ2-5	CASSPSGGGGETQYF	TGTGCCAGCAGCCCCAGTGGGGGGGGAGGGGAGACCCAGTACTTC
TRBV7-9	NA	NA	TRBJ1-5	CASSPDSFNQPQHF	TGTGCCAGCAGCCCCGACAGCTTTAATCAGCCCCAGCATTTT
TRBV5-1	NA	TRBD1	TRBJ1-2	CASSTEGQGDYGYTF	TGCGCCAGCAGCACCGAAGGACAGGGCGACTATGGCTACACCTTC
TRBV9	NA	NA	TRBJ2-3	CASSVRGTAFSGTDTQYF	TGTGCCAGCAGCGTAAGGGGCACGGCCTTTTCTGGCACAGATACGCAGTATTTT
TRBV29-1	NA	NA	TRBJ2-3	CSAELVNTDTQYF	TGCAGCGCCGAACTGGTGAACACAGATACGCAGTATTTT
TRBV19	NA	NA	TRBJ1-5	CASSIIQVGNQPQHF	TGTGCCAGTAGTATAATCCAGGTCGGCAATCAGCCCCAGCATTTT
TRBV3-1/TRBV3-2	NA	TRBD2	TRBJ2-1	CASSPRPSGDRYNEQFF	TGTGCCAGCAGTCCCAGACCCAGCGGGGACCGCTACAATGAGCAGTTCTTC
TRBV5-4	NA	TRBD1	TRBJ2-2	CASSVGQGARTGELFF	TGTGCCAGCAGCGTAGGACAGGGGGCGCGAACCGGGGAGCTGTTTTTT
TRBV10-3	NA	TRBD1	TRBJ2-1	CAISPGQGAESGEQFF	TGTGCCATCAGTCCGGGACAGGGGGCGGAATCGGGCGAGCAGTTCTTC
TRBV27	few	TRBD2	TRBJ2-7	CASRTAVAGGHEQYF	TGTGCCAGCCGAACCGCGGTGGCGGGGGGGCACGAGCAGTACTTC
TRBV27	NA	NA	TRBJ1-2	CASSLSYSTNYGYTF	TGTGCCAGCAGTTTATCGTACAGTACTAACTATGGCTACACCTTC
TRBV4-1	NA	NA	TRBJ1-1	CASSQDPVILRSAFF	TGCGCCAGCAGCCAAGACCCGGTCATCCTTCGATCGGCTTTCTTT
TRBV29-1	NA	TRBD2	TRBJ2-1	CSGERGGLDEQFF	TGCAGCGGAGAGCGGGGGGGCCTCGATGAGCAGTTCTTC
TRBV18	NA	NA	TRBJ1-3	CASSPGQQNTIYF	TGTGCCAGCTCACCCGGACAGCAAAACACCATATATTTT
TRBV5-6	NA	TRBD1	TRBJ2-2	CASSRTGTTGELFF	TGTGCCAGCAGCCGGACAGGGACGACCGGGGAGCTGTTTTTT
TRBV29-1	NA	NA	TRBJ1-4	CSVTGPLTNEKLFF	TGCAGCGTTACAGGGCCCCTCACTAATGAAAAACTGTTTTTT
TRBV7-3	NA	NA	TRBJ2-1	CASSLTGRMDNNEQFF	TGTGCCAGCAGCTTAACGGGCCGGATGGATAACAATGAGCAGTTCTTC
TRBV12-3/TRBV12-4	NA	TRBD1	TRBJ2-5	CASSPTGGETQYF	TGTGCCAGCAGCCCGACAGGGGGGGAGACCCAGTACTTC
TRBV29-1	NA	TRBD1	TRBJ1-2	CSVARQGANYGYTF	TGCAGCGTTGCACGACAGGGCGCTAACTATGGCTACACCTTC
TRBV6-5	NA	NA	TRBJ2-1	CASSPRGYSNEQFF	TGTGCCAGCAGTCCGCGGGGTTACAGCAATGAGCAGTTCTTC
TRBV6-5	NA	NA	TRBJ2-7	CASSYNRAGEQYF	TGTGCCAGCAGCTATAACAGGGCCGGGGAGCAGTACTTC
TRBV5-1	NA	NA	TRBJ2-7	CASQRDRDTSYEQYF	TGCGCCAGCCAGCGAGACCGGGACACATCCTACGAGCAGTACTTC
TRBV9	NA	NA	TRBJ2-3	CASSVTGTSTDTQYF	TGTGCCAGCAGCGTCACCGGGACTAGCACAGATACGCAGTATTTT
TRBV5-3	few	NA	TRBJ1-1	CARSIITATTEAFF	TGTGCCAGAAGCATCATAACAGCTACCACTGAAGCTTTCTTT
TRBV7-9	NA	TRBD2	TRBJ2-1	CASSLGSGVYNEQFF	TGTGCCAGCAGCTTAGGTAGCGGGGTCTACAATGAGCAGTTCTTC
TRBV6-6	NA	TRBD1	TRBJ1-2	CASSYEGTGSYGYTF	TGTGCCAGCAGTTACGAAGGGACAGGGTCCTATGGCTACACCTTC
TRBV6-1	NA	NA	TRBJ1-2	CASSDRDYGYTF	TGTGCCAGCAGTGACAGGGACTATGGCTACACCTTC
TRBV7-2	NA	TRBD2	TRBJ2-7	CASSSGPSGGGHYEQYF	TGTGCCAGCAGCTCCGGCCCTAGCGGGGGGGGACACTACGAGCAGTACTTC
TRBV11-2	NA	NA	TRBJ2-1	CASSSRQDSSEFF	TGTGCCAGCAGCTCCCGGCAGGACAGCTCCGAGTTCTTC
TRBV15	NA	NA	TRBJ1-4	CATSIPGLGNEKLFF	TGTGCCACCAGCATACCAGGGTTGGGTAATGAAAAACTGTTTTTT
TRBV28	NA	NA	TRBJ1-1	CASILGGGGTEAFF	TGTGCCAGCATCTTGGGAGGGGGAGGAACTGAAGCTTTCTTT
TRBV2	NA	TRBD1	TRBJ1-6	CASSSAGTGDSPLHF	TGTGCCAGCAGTTCAGCAGGGACAGGGGATTCACCCCTCCACTTT
TRBV11-2	NA	TRBD1	TRBJ1-1	CASSFTGGKKAFF	TGTGCCAGCAGCTTTACAGGGGGCAAGAAGGCTTTCTTT
TRBV2	once	NA	TRBJ1-3	CASNQDSGNTIYF	TGTGCCAGCAATCAGGACTCTGGAAACACCATATATTTT
TRBV21-1	NA	NA	TRBJ2-5	CASSMSRGARETQYF	TGTGCCAGCAGCATGTCGCGGGGGGCTCGAGAGACCCAGTACTTC
TRBV19	NA	NA	TRBJ2-2	CASSIGGAGTGELFF	TGTGCCAGTAGTATCGGAGGGGCGGGAACCGGGGAGCTGTTTTTT
TRBV29-1	NA	TRBD1	TRBJ2-3	CSVGAGGTDTQYF	TGCAGCGTTGGGGCAGGGGGTACAGATACGCAGTATTTT
TRBV6-5	NA	NA	TRBJ1-3	CASTEGGNTIYF	TGTGCCAGTACGGAGGGGGGAAACACCATATATTTT
TRBV6-6	NA	NA	TRBJ1-1	CASSRSSLNTEAFF	TGTGCCAGCAGCCGCTCTAGTTTGAACACTGAAGCTTTCTTT
TRBV6-5	NA	NA	TRBJ1-6	CASSVKLESPLHF	TGTGCCAGCAGCGTTAAGCTCGAATCACCCCTCCACTTT
TRBV13	once	TRBD1	TRBJ1-1	CASSSAGTGVTEAFF	TGTGCCAGCAGCTCCGCCGGGACAGGGGTCACTGAAGCTTTCTTT
TRBV27	NA	NA	TRBJ1-1	CASSLHSLDPNTEAFF	TGTGCCAGCAGTTTACACTCTCTAGATCCCAACACTGAAGCTTTCTTT
TRBV18	NA	TRBD1	TRBJ2-1	CASWIARTGGNEQFF	TGTGCCAGCTGGATAGCGAGGACAGGGGGCAATGAGCAGTTCTTC
TRBV7-2	NA	NA	TRBJ2-5	CASSPQTGPKETQYF	TGTGCCAGCAGCCCCCAGACAGGTCCTAAGGAGACCCAGTACTTC
TRBV24-1	once	NA	TRBJ1-2	CATSDFREGRDYGYTF	TGTGCCACCAGTGATTTTAGGGAGGGGCGGGACTATGGCTACACCTTC